This entry describes one T cell receptor (beta chain). Original analysis: Reference gene primer amplification in the assay estimated nucleated cell counts. TCRdb's copy holds only in-frame clones and misses some; the assay was immunoSEQ multiplex PCR. That table furnishes V, J and clone size, whereas the DNA furnished D and trimming. There are 200,000 to 300,000 clones in the sample; 86% occur only once, and about 2.1% lies in the top ten. The CDR3 covers 13 residues. CDR1 and CDR2 (germline): SGDLS, YYNGEE. V was trimmed by 7 bases and J by 0 bases, leaving 7 bases between them. The source of the sample is a study of blood T cell repertoires in COVID-19. Overall study: COVID-19 samples from acute and convalescent phases originated in the United States, Italy and Spain. The cDNA or gDNA used as material had been derived from T cells, B-cell-depleted T cells, or PBMCs.

Sequences were obtained from peripheral blood. This clonotype originated in a man younger than 40 with active or convalescent COVID-19. The V gene is TRBV9, the J gene TRBJ1-4; D uncertain. DNA of the CDR3: TGTGCCAGCCCGAACTCAACTAATGAAAAACTGTTTTTT. It is translated as CASPNSTNEKLFF.